These T cell receptor beta chains were read from a single sample in a study of cytomegalovirus exposure and HLA in healthy donors. TCRdb's table, derived via immunoSEQ multiplex PCR, lists solely in-frame clones and lacks some. Here the sample spans some 110,000 clones, about 80% being singletons. The source material was PBMCs. The origin of the receptors is a man aged 40-55 years in good health and CMV-seronegative. The CDR3 runs from the conserved cysteine through the conserved F or W. A D gene is named only where the DNA matches it firmly. Rows may omit the clone size; those that give it use once, few, many or a size class.

d_gene	abundance	v_gene	j_gene	CDR3aa	CDR3nt
NA	NA	TRBV25-1	TRBJ2-7	CASSENKGATYEQYF	TGTGCCAGCAGTGAGAACAAAGGGGCCACCTACGAGCAGTACTTC
TRBD1	few	TRBV5-1	TRBJ2-7	CASSPGQSYEQYF	TGCGCCAGCAGCCCGGGACAGTCCTACGAGCAGTACTTC
NA	NA	TRBV19	TRBJ1-1	CASREDVRGGAFF	TGTGCCAGTAGAGAGGACGTGAGGGGGGGAGCTTTCTTT
TRBD2	NA	TRBV7-2	TRBJ2-1	CASSLVGLAGGYSYNEQFF	TGTGCCAGCAGCTTAGTCGGACTAGCGGGGGGGTACTCCTACAATGAGCAGTTCTTC
NA	NA	TRBV10-3	TRBJ2-7	CAISDSEASYEQYF	TGTGCCATCAGTGACAGCGAAGCCTCCTACGAGCAGTACTTC
TRBD1	NA	TRBV7-2	TRBJ1-2	CASSLVGQGAYGYTF	TGTGCCAGCAGCTTAGTGGGACAGGGCGCCTATGGCTACACCTTC
NA	NA	TRBV9	TRBJ2-1	CASSVEVGRGEFF	TGTGCCAGCAGCGTAGAGGTAGGCAGGGGCGAGTTCTTC
NA	NA	TRBV7-2	TRBJ2-3	CASSSQGFGQYF	TGTGCCAGCAGCTCACAGGGATTCGGGCAGTATTTT
NA	once	TRBV5-8	TRBJ1-2	CAEQPPRTTGGDGYTF	TGTGCAGAGCAACCCCCCAGGACAACCGGTGGGGATGGCTACACCTTC
NA	NA	TRBV19	TRBJ1-2	CASSFRQAFYGYTF	TGTGCCAGTAGTTTCCGACAGGCTTTCTATGGCTACACCTTC
TRBD1	NA	TRBV7-2	TRBJ2-7	CASSSDRGNYEQYF	TGTGCCAGCAGCTCCGACAGGGGTAACTACGAGCAGTACTTC
TRBD1	once	TRBV5-1	TRBJ1-2	CASSRTQPGTGGANYGYTF	TGCGCCAGCAGCCGAACTCAACCCGGGACAGGGGGAGCTAACTATGGCTACACCTTC
TRBD2	NA	TRBV28	TRBJ2-3	CASSLAGGPQDTQYF	TGTGCCAGCAGCTTAGCGGGGGGGCCCCAAGATACGCAGTATTTT
TRBD2	NA	TRBV7-2	TRBJ2-7	CASSSRTSGDHGQYF	TGTGCCAGCAGCTCCCGGACTAGCGGGGACCATGGGCAGTACTTC
TRBD1	NA	TRBV7-2	TRBJ2-7	CASSLPRQGKNEQYF	TGTGCCAGCAGCTTGCCGAGACAGGGGAAAAACGAGCAGTACTTC
NA	NA	TRBV28	TRBJ1-5	CASSPSPGDSNQPQHF	TGTGCCAGCAGTCCCTCTCCAGGGGATAGCAATCAGCCCCAGCATTTT
NA	NA	TRBV19	TRBJ1-2	CASRFGGYYGYTF	TGTGCCAGTAGATTCGGAGGATACTATGGCTACACCTTC
NA	NA	TRBV4-3	TRBJ2-5	CASSQDLGYGGETQYF	TGCGCCAGCAGCCAAGATTTGGGGTATGGAGGTGAGACCCAGTACTTC
TRBD1	NA	TRBV9	TRBJ2-7	CRARGHYEQYF	TGTCGTGCGAGGGGGCACTACGAGCAGTACTTC
TRBD1	NA	TRBV27	TRBJ1-5	CASSPQGLNQPQHF	TGTGCCAGCAGTCCACAGGGGCTCAATCAGCCCCAGCATTTT
TRBD1	NA	TRBV6-1	TRBJ1-5	CASKAGTGGQPQHF	TGTGCCAGCAAAGCCGGGACAGGTGGTCAGCCCCAGCATTTT
TRBD1	NA	TRBV11-3	TRBJ2-2	CASSLGVGQEHTGELFF	TGTGCCAGCAGCTTAGGAGTTGGACAGGAGCATACCGGGGAGCTGTTTTTT
TRBD2	few	TRBV29-1	TRBJ2-6	CSVEGSGGRPGANVLTF	TGCAGCGTTGAGGGGTCGGGGGGGCGGCCTGGGGCCAACGTCCTGACTTTC
TRBD2	few	TRBV18	TRBJ2-7	CASSQLAAKGEQYF	TGTGCCAGCTCACAACTAGCGGCCAAAGGGGAGCAGTACTTC
NA	NA	TRBV7-9	TRBJ2-3	CASSPPGLVADTQYF	TGTGCCAGCAGCCCGCCGGGATTAGTCGCAGATACGCAGTATTTT
NA	NA	TRBV5-6	TRBJ1-5	CASSPGGNQPQHF	TGTGCCAGCAGCCCCGGGGGAAATCAGCCCCAGCATTTT
NA	NA	TRBV28	TRBJ1-2	CASSSTASGYGYTF	TGTGCCAGCAGTTCGACAGCCTCGGGCTATGGCTACACCTTC
NA	few	TRBV6-1	TRBJ2-1	CASHWASSYNEQFF	TGTGCCAGCCACTGGGCAAGCTCCTACAATGAGCAGTTCTTC
TRBD2	NA	TRBV28	TRBJ2-2	CASRAGGNTGELFF	TGTGCCAGCAGAGCGGGGGGGAACACCGGGGAGCTGTTTTTT
TRBD1	NA	TRBV5-1	TRBJ1-1	CASSLGAGGAGTEAFF	TGCGCCAGCAGCTTGGGGGCAGGGGGCGCGGGCACTGAAGCTTTCTTT
TRBD1	NA	TRBV10-3	TRBJ2-3	CAIGQGDRGDTQYF	TGTGCCATCGGACAGGGTGACCGGGGGGATACGCAGTATTTT
TRBD1	few	TRBV28	TRBJ1-5	CASSLVTGNQPQHF	TGTGCCAGCAGTTTGGTGACAGGGAATCAGCCCCAGCATTTT
NA	NA	TRBV19	TRBJ1-4	CASSINFEKLFF	TGTGCCAGTAGTATTAACTTTGAAAAACTGTTTTTT
NA	NA	TRBV5-1	TRBJ1-1	CASSSIMETEAFF	TGCGCCAGCAGCTCGATAATGGAGACTGAAGCTTTCTTT
TRBD1	NA	TRBV28	TRBJ2-7	CASSFSGTGYEQYF	TGTGCCAGCAGTTTCTCTGGGACAGGCTACGAGCAGTACTTC
NA	few	TRBV19	TRBJ1-1	CASRRGVLNTEAFF	TGTGCCAGTAGACGAGGAGTCTTGAACACTGAAGCTTTCTTT
NA	NA	TRBV6-5	TRBJ1-2	CASSSSGPKYYGYTF	TGTGCCAGCAGTTCATCGGGTCCCAAATACTATGGCTACACCTTC
NA	NA	TRBV7-9	TRBJ1-2	CASSLGETPNYGYTF	TGTGCCAGCAGCTTGGGAGAGACCCCGAACTATGGCTACACCTTC
NA	NA	TRBV6-6	TRBJ1-3	CASSYAAVYSGNTIYF	TGTGCCAGCAGTTACGCGGCAGTCTACTCTGGAAACACCATATATTTT
TRBD1	NA	TRBV5-1	TRBJ2-7	CASSLEPGGAPYEQYF	TGCGCCAGCAGCTTGGAGCCAGGGGGCGCCCCCTACGAGCAGTACTTC
NA	NA	TRBV2	TRBJ2-5	CASSDQTGPNVAQYF	TGTGCCAGCAGTGATCAAACAGGTCCTAACGTGGCCCAGTACTTC
NA	few	TRBV28	TRBJ2-7	CASRAGGTVEEQYF	TGTGCCAGCAGGGCGGGCGGTACGGTAGAAGAGCAGTACTTC
TRBD1	NA	TRBV6-5	TRBJ1-5	CASGTGWQPQHF	TGTGCCTCCGGGACAGGGTGGCAGCCCCAGCATTTT
TRBD2	NA	TRBV5-4	TRBJ2-3	CASSLGAGGPQATQYF	TGTGCCAGCAGCTTGGGAGCGGGGGGACCTCAGGCTACGCAGTATTTT
NA	once	TRBV9	TRBJ1-2	CASSPDFGLNYGYTF	TGTGCCAGCAGCCCCGATTTTGGACTGAACTATGGCTACACCTTC
NA	NA	TRBV30	TRBJ1-5	CAWAEGNQPQHF	TGTGCCTGGGCAGAGGGCAATCAGCCCCAGCATTTT
NA	NA	TRBV5-4	TRBJ2-2	CASSLGRPEGGELFF	TGTGCCAGCAGCTTGGGACGGCCCGAGGGCGGGGAGCTGTTTTTT
TRBD1	NA	TRBV7-2	TRBJ2-2	CASSVRQGAGELFF	TGTGCCAGCAGCGTAAGACAGGGGGCCGGGGAGCTGTTTTTT
NA	NA	TRBV30	TRBJ1-6	CAWSPSGYNSPPHF	TGTGCCTGGAGTCCCTCGGGGTATAATTCACCCCCCCACTTT
NA	few	TRBV6-6	TRBJ2-7	CASSLEGREEGEQYF	TGTGCCAGCAGTTTGGAAGGCAGGGAGGAAGGCGAGCAGTACTTC
NA	NA	TRBV29-1	TRBJ1-1	CSVEPGTEAFF	TGCAGCGTTGAACCCGGCACTGAAGCTTTCTTT
TRBD1	NA	TRBV27	TRBJ1-1	CASYRDRIMNTEAFF	TGTGCCAGTTACCGGGACAGGATTATGAACACTGAAGCTTTCTTT
TRBD1	NA	TRBV7-8	TRBJ1-4	CASSPTGQPNEKLFF	TGTGCCAGCAGCCCCACGGGACAGCCTAATGAAAAACTGTTTTTT
NA	NA	TRBV5-1	TRBJ2-3	CASRASVAAQSSQYF	TGCGCCAGCAGGGCGTCAGTGGCAGCACAGTCGTCGCAGTATTTT